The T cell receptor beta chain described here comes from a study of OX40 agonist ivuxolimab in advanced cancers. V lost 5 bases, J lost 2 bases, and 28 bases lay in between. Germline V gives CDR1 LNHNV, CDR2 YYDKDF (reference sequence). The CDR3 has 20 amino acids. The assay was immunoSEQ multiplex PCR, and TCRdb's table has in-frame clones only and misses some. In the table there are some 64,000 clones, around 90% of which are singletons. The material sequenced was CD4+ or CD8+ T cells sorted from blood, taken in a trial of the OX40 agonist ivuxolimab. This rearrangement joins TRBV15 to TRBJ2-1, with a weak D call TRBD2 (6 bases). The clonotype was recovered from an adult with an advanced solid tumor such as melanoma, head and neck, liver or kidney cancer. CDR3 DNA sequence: TGTGCCACCAGCGCCGCCTGGGACTTAGATCGGACCAAGACCTACAATGAGCAGTTCTTC. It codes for CATSAAWDLDRTKTYNEQFF.